This TCR beta chain was sequenced in a study of glioma-infiltrating T cells. Findings and limits, study-wide: Tissue-blood divergence was below expectation in non-neoplastic patients, above in gliomas. CDR3 overlap between tissue and blood was very small.

With respect to this clonotype: As yet, its antigen is unknown.

V was pared by 5 bases and J by 4 bases, with 3 bases of the junction left unmatched. The CDR3 covers 13 residues. CDR1 and CDR2 (germline): SGHVS, FQNEAQ. Amplification of TCR alpha and beta CDR3 regions from RNA used iRepertoire nested multiplex PCR. One-step reverse transcription and amplification started from approximately 100-400 ng of tissue mRNA or PBMC total RNA. TCRdb reprocessed the multiplex PCR reads with MiXCR, giving one entry per CDR3 protein. The data contain 100,000 to 150,000 distinct CDR3 sequences, 24% of them singletons. This TCR was sampled from a human donor with low-grade glioma or glioblastoma, undergoing nonglioma brain surgery, or in good health (not recorded which). The V and J genes are TRBV7-8 and TRBJ1-1, with 8 bases lining up with TRBD1. The sample consisted of glioma tissue, nonneoplastic brain tissue, or PBMCs (not recorded which). CDR3 in amino acids: CASSQTGVTEAFF. The CDR3 coding sequence is TGTGCCAGCAGCCAGACAGGGGTCACTGAAGCTTTCTTT.